This T cell receptor (beta chain) was observed in a study of metastatic and nonmetastatic thyroid tumors. On the study more broadly: Malignant thyroid and benign thyroid patients provided blood and tumor or nodule tissue whose repertoires were compared.

Study outcomes and limitations: Benign nodules reportedly had significantly lower TCR beta diversity than malignant thyroid tumors in blood and tumor.

No treatment had been given to any patient before thyroid surgery. MiXCR reprocessed the PCR reads for TCRdb. The sample has tens of thousands of clones, approximately 26% seen once; the top ten hold around 9.5%. A note on this clone: Its antigen remains unknown.

Sequencing was done on a sample of blood. This TCR came from a female donor with papillary thyroid cancer or a benign thyroid nodule (not recorded which). Some clones in this sample may be carry-over from other donors' samples.

The CDR3 coding sequence is TGTGCCAGCAGCCCCGGGACAGTCTTGTCTGGAAGTGGCTACACCTTC. This codes for CASSPGTVLSGSGYTF. The V and J genes are TRBV11-2 and TRBJ1-2; TRBD1 agrees at 7 bases. The CDR3 contains 16 residues. V shed 5 bases and J 7 bases; nucleotides not matched to a gene: 16. Germline-derived CDR1 and CDR2 are SGHAT and FQNNGV.